A selection of T cell receptor beta chains follows, all from one sample in a study of OX40 agonist ivuxolimab in advanced cancers. Sequenced by immunoSEQ multiplex PCR; TCRdb stores in-frame clones only, minus some. The sample records some 64,000 clones, 92% being singletons. The sample consisted of CD4+ or CD8+ T cells sorted from blood, taken in a trial of the OX40 agonist ivuxolimab. The receptors come from an adult with an advanced solid tumor such as melanoma, head and neck, liver or kidney cancer. Each CDR3 is given with its conserved first and last residue. D genes are given only for firm matches. Clone size is not always given. Where it is, it says once, few, many or a class for expanded clones.

>TRBJ2-3|NA|TRBD1|TRBV4-1
TGCGCCAGCAGCCCCCAGGGGGCCGGTGGAGGTTTAAACGAGCAGTATTTT
CASSPQGAGGGLNEQYF
>TRBJ1-1|NA|NA|TRBV29-1
TGCAGCGTTGGACGGGGCCAGGGACACACTGAAGCTTTCTTT
CSVGRGQGHTEAFF
>TRBJ2-1|NA|TRBD2|TRBV27
TGTGCCAGCAGGGACCGACTAGCGGGAGGGCCGCTTTATGAGCAGTTCTTC
CASRDRLAGGPLYEQFF
>TRBJ2-7|NA|TRBD1|TRBV27
TGTGCCAGCAGTCCCTGGACAGGGGGACCCTACGAGCAGTACTTC
CASSPWTGGPYEQYF
>TRBJ2-5|NA|NA|TRBV6-1
TGTGCCAGCAGTGTGTGGCGGCAAGAGACCCAGTACTTC
CASSVWRQETQYF
>TRBJ2-1|NA|TRBD2|TRBV6-5
TGTGCCACCAGAGGGGTAGCGGGAGTTAATGAGCAGTTCTTC
CATRGVAGVNEQFF
>TRBJ1-2|NA|NA|TRBV28
TGTGCCAGCAGCCCACGGACGTTCTATGGCTACACCTTC
CASSPRTFYGYTF
>TRBJ1-4|NA|NA|TRBV28
TGTGCCAGCACCGCTAGGGGCGGCCTAAATGAAAAACTGTTTTTT
CASTARGGLNEKLFF
>TRBJ1-1|NA|NA|TRBV19
TGTGCCAGTAGTAGTTATGAGGGCCAAACTGAAGCTTTCTTT
CASSSYEGQTEAFF
>TRBJ2-1|NA|NA|TRBV6-1
TGTGCCAGCAGTCTTGGACCACAGTTCTTC
CASSLGPQFF
>TRBJ1-1|NA|NA|TRBV5-8
TGTGCCAGCAGCTTAGTACAATTTGAAGCTTTCTTT
CASSLVQFEAFF
>TRBJ1-1|NA|TRBD1|TRBV28
TGTGCCAGCAGTTTACAGGGGGCTAAGACTGAAGCTTTCTTT
CASSLQGAKTEAFF
>TRBJ1-2|NA|NA|TRBV7-9
TGTGCCAGCAGCTTAGGTCCCGGACAGTCCCCTGGCTACACCTTC
CASSLGPGQSPGYTF
>TRBJ2-7|NA|TRBD2|TRBV27
TGTGCCAGCAGTCCCGGACTAGTAAACGAGCAGTACTTC
CASSPGLVNEQYF
>TRBJ2-3|NA|TRBD1|TRBV6-1
TGTGCCAGCAGTGAATCATATTCGGACAGGGCCACAGATACGCAGTATTTT
CASSESYSDRATDTQYF
>TRBJ2-1|NA|NA|TRBV20-1
TGCAGTGCCCTAGGCCACGAGCAGTTCTTC
CSALGHEQFF
>TRBJ2-3|NA|NA|TRBV10-1
TGCGCCAGCCCGAGGAGGCGAGAGGGCCAAGGAGATACGCAGTATTTT
CASPRRREGQGDTQYF
>TRBJ2-7|once|NA|TRBV4-3
TGCGCCAGCAGCCAATCCCCGGGAGATTACGAGCAGTACTTC
CASSQSPGDYEQYF
>TRBJ2-3|NA|TRBD2|TRBV19
TGTGCCAGTAGCGGACTAGCGACAGATACGCAGTATTTT
CASSGLATDTQYF
>TRBJ1-1|NA|NA|TRBV11-2
TGTGCCAGCAGCCGAGGCCGTGGGGGGCCGAACACTGAAGCTTTCTTT
CASSRGRGGPNTEAFF
>TRBJ2-6|NA|NA|TRBV6-4
TGTGCCAGCAGTGACTCAACCGGGACTGGGGCCAACGTCCTGACTTTC
CASSDSTGTGANVLTF
>TRBJ2-5|NA|NA|TRBV25-1
TGTGCCAGCAGTGAACTAGACTCTGGGGAGACCCAGTACTTC
CASSELDSGETQYF
>TRBJ2-1|NA|TRBD2|TRBV4-2
TGTGCCAGCAGCGCGCGGGAGAGCTATGAGCAGTTCTTC
CASSARESYEQFF
>TRBJ1-2|once|TRBD1|TRBV7-9
TGTGCCAGCTGCCCCCCGACGGGACAGGGATTCGATGGCTACACCTTC
CASCPPTGQGFDGYTF
>TRBJ2-1|once|NA|TRBV19
TGTGCCAGTAGTATTGGGGGTAGCGAGCAGTTCTTC
CASSIGGSEQFF
>TRBJ2-7|NA|TRBD1|TRBV5-1
TGCGCCAGCAGCCTCCCAGGGGGCCGTCCCTACGAGCAGTACTTC
CASSLPGGRPYEQYF
>TRBJ2-7|NA|NA|TRBV10-2
TGCGCCAGCAGTGCACTCAGTACCCCAGCCTCCTACGGGCAGTACTTC
CASSALSTPASYGQYF
>TRBJ2-7|NA|NA|TRBV19
TGTGCCAGTAGTATAGATCGGACAGCGGGGAGCTCCTACGAGCAGTACTTC
CASSIDRTAGSSYEQYF
>TRBJ2-7|NA|NA|TRBV5-4
TGTGCCAGCAGCGACAGGTCCTCCTACGAGCAGTACTTC
CASSDRSSYEQYF
>TRBJ2-1|NA|TRBD2|TRBV7-9
TGTGCCAGCAGCTTAGTATCGGGACTAGAGGTAAATGAGCAGTTCTTC
CASSLVSGLEVNEQFF
>TRBJ2-6|NA|NA|TRBV9
TGTGCCAGCAGCGTAGACAATAGGACAGTTTTGCCTGGGGCCAACGTCCTGACTTTC
CASSVDNRTVLPGANVLTF
>TRBJ1-5|NA|NA|TRBV4-1
TGCGCCAGCAGCCAAGATTCAGGATATAGCAATCAGCCCCAGCATTTT
CASSQDSGYSNQPQHF
>TRBJ2-7|few|NA|TRBV9
TGTGCCAGCAGCGTAGACGGAGGAGCCTACGAGCAGTACTTC
CASSVDGGAYEQYF
>TRBJ2-7|NA|NA|TRBV30
TGTGCCTGGAGTCGGGACTCTTCCTACGAGCAGTACTTC
CAWSRDSSYEQYF
>TRBJ2-3|NA|TRBD1|TRBV30
TGTGCCTGGTCAGGGGGTGGGAGTAGGGCAGATACGCAGTATTTT
CAWSGGGSRADTQYF
>TRBJ2-7|NA|TRBD2|TRBV28
TGTGCCAGCAGTTTACCTAGCGGGAGTAGGTACGAGCAGTACTTC
CASSLPSGSRYEQYF
>TRBJ2-7|NA|TRBD1|TRBV6-1
TGTGCCAGCAGGGGGGGACAGGGGGCTTCCTACGAGCAGTACTTC
CASRGGQGASYEQYF
>TRBJ1-1|few|NA|TRBV2
TGTGCCAGCATCCAGACCGAAGCTTTCTTT
CASIQTEAFF
>TRBJ2-3|NA|TRBD2|TRBV28
TGTGCCAGCAGTCGTCCGGGACTAGCGGGAGCCGGGGCAGATACGCAGTATTTT
CASSRPGLAGAGADTQYF
>TRBJ2-1|NA|NA|TRBV4-3
TGCGCCAGCAGTTCGAGCGGGACAGACAATGAGCAGTTCTTC
CASSSSGTDNEQFF
>TRBJ2-4|NA|TRBD1|TRBV30
TGTGCCTGGTCCAGGGGGCTTACAGGGAAAGGCAAAAACATTCAGTACTTC
CAWSRGLTGKGKNIQYF
>TRBJ1-1|NA|NA|TRBV19
TGTGCCAGTAGTATAGGTGGAACCACTGAAGCTTTCTTT
CASSIGGTTEAFF
>TRBJ2-3|once|TRBD2|TRBV9
TGTGCCAGCAGCGTAGGGTCCCTAGCGGAAGATACGCAGTATTTT
CASSVGSLAEDTQYF
>TRBJ2-2|NA|TRBD2|TRBV2
TGTGCCAGCAGTGAAAATCTAAGACTAGCGGGAGACACCGGGGAGCTGTTTTTT
CASSENLRLAGDTGELFF
>TRBJ1-4|once|NA|TRBV5-1
TGCGCCAGCAGCCCACCCTTACAGGGTGGAGACGAAAAACTGTTTTTT
CASSPPLQGGDEKLFF
>TRBJ2-7|NA|NA|TRBV15
TGTGCCACCAGCAGAGATAGGGCAGCGGGCGAGCAGTACTTC
CATSRDRAAGEQYF
>TRBJ2-1|NA|TRBD2|TRBV19
TGTGCCACCCAAATGACTAGCGCGGGACACAATGAGCAGTTCTTC
CATQMTSAGHNEQFF
>TRBJ2-7|NA|TRBD2|TRBV10-3
TGTGCCATCAGTGGGACTGGACTAGCGGCCATGTACGAGCAGTACTTC
CAISGTGLAAMYEQYF
>TRBJ2-7|NA|TRBD1|TRBV14
TGTGCCAGCAGCCAGGACCGGGGGACAGGGGGTAGTTACGAGCAGTACTTC
CASSQDRGTGGSYEQYF
>TRBJ2-1|NA|NA|TRBV5-4
TGTGCCAGCAGCGCGGTGGAGACGAACAATGAGCAGTTCTTC
CASSAVETNNEQFF
>TRBJ2-7|NA|NA|TRBV28
TGTGCCAGCAGTTTCGGCTATTACGAGCAGTACTTC
CASSFGYYEQYF
>TRBJ2-7|NA|NA|TRBV6-5
TGTGCCAGCAGCTTAGTGTATCAGGGTTCCTACGAGCAGTACTTC
CASSLVYQGSYEQYF
>TRBJ2-7|few|NA|TRBV13
TGTGCCAGCAGTGAACGGAGCCACGAGCAGTACTTC
CASSERSHEQYF
>TRBJ2-7|NA|NA|TRBV28
TGTGCCAGCAGTCCAGGGTCCTACGAGCAGTACTTC
CASSPGSYEQYF
>TRBJ2-3|once|NA|TRBV7-3
TGTGCCAGCAGCCCCTTCCCGGTGAGGGGAAGCACAGATACGCAGTATTTT
CASSPFPVRGSTDTQYF
>TRBJ1-4|NA|NA|TRBV7-6
TGTGCCAGCAGCCTGGACAGTCCGAACGAAAAACTGTTTTTT
CASSLDSPNEKLFF
>TRBJ2-7|NA|NA|TRBV19
TGTGCCAGTAGTATATTAGGCGGACCCTACGAGCAGTACTTC
CASSILGGPYEQYF
>TRBJ2-1|NA|NA|TRBV10-2
TGCGCCAGCCGTTACTCTAGGTTATACAATGAGCAGTTCTTC
CASRYSRLYNEQFF
>TRBJ2-7|NA|NA|TRBV6-5
TGTGCCAGCAGTGCGGATCAGGGCAACGAGCAGTACTTC
CASSADQGNEQYF
>TRBJ2-5|NA|NA|TRBV7-9
TGTGCCAGCAGCGGGGTAGGAGAGACCCAGTACTTC
CASSGVGETQYF